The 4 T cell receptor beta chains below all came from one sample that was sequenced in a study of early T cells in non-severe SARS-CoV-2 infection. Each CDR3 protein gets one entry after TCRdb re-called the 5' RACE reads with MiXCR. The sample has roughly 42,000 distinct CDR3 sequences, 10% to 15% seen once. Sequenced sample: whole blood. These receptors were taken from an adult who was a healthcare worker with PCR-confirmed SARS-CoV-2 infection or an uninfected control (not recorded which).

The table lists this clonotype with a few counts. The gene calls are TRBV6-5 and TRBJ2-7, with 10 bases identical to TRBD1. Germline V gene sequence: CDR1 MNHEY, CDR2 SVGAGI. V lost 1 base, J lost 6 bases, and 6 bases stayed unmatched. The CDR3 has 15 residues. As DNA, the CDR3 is TGTGCCAGCAGTTACTTTGGACAGGGGGGAAGCGAGCAGTACTTC. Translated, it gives CASSYFGQGGSEQYF.

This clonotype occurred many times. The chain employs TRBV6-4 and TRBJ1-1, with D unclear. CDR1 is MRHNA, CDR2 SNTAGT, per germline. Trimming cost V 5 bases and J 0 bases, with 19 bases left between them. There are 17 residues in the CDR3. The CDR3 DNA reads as TGTGCCAGCAGTCTGGGAAAGAGGACCAAACTGAACACTGAAGCTTTCTTT. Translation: CASSLGKRTKLNTEAFF.

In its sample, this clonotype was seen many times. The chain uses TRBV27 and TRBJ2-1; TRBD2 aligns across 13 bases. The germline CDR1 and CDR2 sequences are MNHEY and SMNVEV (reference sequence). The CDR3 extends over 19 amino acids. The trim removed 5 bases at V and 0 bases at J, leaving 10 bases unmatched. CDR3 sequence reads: CASSPTPGLAGSSYNEQFF. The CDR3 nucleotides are TGTGCCAGCAGTCCAACCCCGGGACTAGCGGGGAGCTCCTACAATGAGCAGTTCTTC.

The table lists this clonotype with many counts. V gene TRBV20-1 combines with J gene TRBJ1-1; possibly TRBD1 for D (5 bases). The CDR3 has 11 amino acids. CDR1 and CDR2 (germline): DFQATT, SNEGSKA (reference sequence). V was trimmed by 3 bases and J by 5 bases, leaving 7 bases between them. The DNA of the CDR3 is TGCAGTGCTAGGGGGCGGACTGAAGCTTTCTTT. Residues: CSARGRTEAFF.